This TCR beta chain was retrieved from a study of graft-versus-host responses after intestinal transplantation. Looking at the study overall: Recipients underwent multivisceral, liver-intestinal, or isolated intestinal transplants. Each recipient received anti-thymocyte globulin induction, then tacrolimus and steroids for about 3 years.

As regards this clone: Its antigen is unidentified.

TCRdb's table, derived via immunoSEQ multiplex PCR, lists solely in-frame clones and lacks some. The sample comprises around 99,000 clones, 93% of which are singletons, and 1.5% to 2.5% rests with the top ten. Findings of the study overall: Detected in recipient marrow were GvH clones, some of which were first observed in ileum or blood.

Source: unstimulated CD8+ T cells sorted from spleen or lymph node cells, taken before intestinal transplant. The source of this sequence is a human donor who received an intestinal transplant.

CDR3 sequence: CASSSDRGNTEAFF. As DNA, the CDR3 is TGTGCCAGCAGCTCGGACAGGGGAAACACTGAAGCTTTCTTT. This rearrangement joins TRBV7-8 to TRBJ1-1; TRBD1 agrees at 9 bases. This CDR3 is built from 14 residues. J gave up 2 bases and V 4 bases, and 2 bases lay outside the gene matches. CDR1 and CDR2 (germline): SGHVS, FQNEAQ.